This T cell receptor beta chain derives from a study of CD8+ T cells in alopecia areata. Germline V gives CDR1 GTSNPN, CDR2 SVGIG (reference sequence). The CDR3 is 16 amino acids. Trimming stripped 1 base from V and 0 bases from J, with 13 bases between. This clone has a handful of counts. Extracted from the samples, RNA was reverse transcribed into cDNA to serve as the sequencing template. The repertoire was sequenced with immunoSEQ multiplex PCR; TCRdb's copy has only in-frame clones and lacks some. The sample lists about 150,000 clones; 40% to 60% were seen once. This TCR derives from a human donor with alopecia areata. Sequenced here: CD8+ T cells sorted from blood, sampled at week 0. This rearrangement joins TRBV30 to TRBJ1-3; D gene uncertain. The CDR3 DNA follows: TGTGCCTGGAGTGGCCGCGCCAGGTCCTCTGGAAACACCATATATTTT. It is translated as CAWSGRARSSGNTIYF.